Following are 32 T cell receptor beta chains from one sample sequenced in a study of blood T cell repertoires in COVID-19. Measured with immunoSEQ multiplex PCR; TCRdb has only the in-frame clones, and not every one. The table lists some 530,000 clones, 88% of them singletons. The sequencing sample was made of PBMCs or T cells enriched from blood (not recorded which). Source of these receptors: a woman aged 55-75 years who had recovered from COVID-19.

The chain carries TRBV9 and TRBJ1-2; D ambiguous. CDR1 and CDR2 from the germline V gene are SGDLS and YYNGEE. The CDR3 has 14 residues. V lost 0 bases and J 5 bases, leaving 11 bases between the germline ends. The CDR3 nucleotides read TGTGCCAGCAGCGTAGGGAGCTTCGGATATGGCTACACCTTC. Translating gives CASSVGSFGYGYTF.

V is TRBV5-6 and J is TRBJ2-2; TRBD1 matches 8 bases. With V trimmed by 4 bases and J by 3 bases, 8 bases remained unmatched. The CDR3 contains 16 residues. The germline V gene has CDR1 SGHDT and CDR2 YYEEEE. CDR3 bases: TGTGCCAGCAGCCGTACGGACAGGGCGGACACCGGGGAGCTGTTTTTT. Protein sequence: CASSRTDRADTGELFF.

The rearrangement links TRBV6-2 or TRBV6-3 to TRBJ2-1; D is ambiguous. Per germline, CDR1 MNHEY and CDR2 SVGEGT. The CDR3 runs 14 residues. Between the trimmed V and J ends, which lost 2 bases and 3 bases, there was a span of 8 bases. The CDR3 sequence: CASSYGPHYNEQFF. CDR3 DNA: TGTGCCAGCAGTTACGGGCCTCACTACAATGAGCAGTTCTTC.

The DNA for the CDR3 is TGTGCCAGCAGTGTTGAGACAGGCGGAGGACAGCCCCAGCATTTT. It is translated as CASSVETGGGQPQHF. The rearrangement joins TRBV2 to TRBJ1-5; a possible D gene is TRBD1 (6 bases). The length of the CDR3 is 15 residues. Germline V gives CDR1 SNHLY, CDR2 FYNNEI. Trimming stripped 4 bases from V and 7 bases from J, with 17 bases between. The full variable domain, with the rest looked up from reference TRBV2 and TRBJ1-5, is EPEVTQTPSHQVTQMGQEVILRCVPISNHLYFYWYRQILGQKVEFLVSFYNNEISEKSEIFDDQFSVERPDGSNFTLKIRSTKLEDSAMYFCASSVETGGGQPQHFGDGTRLSIL.

This clone occurred once. The J gene is TRBJ2-1, the V gene TRBV4-1; D is ambiguous. CDR1 and CDR2 from the germline V gene are MGHRA and YSYEKL. The CDR3 totals 13 residues. The V gene lost 2 bases and the J gene lost 6 bases, with 8 bases spanning the gap. The CDR3, as DNA: TGCGCCAGCAGCCAACGACAAATCAATGAGCAGTTCTTC. As protein: CASSQRQINEQFF.

Turning to this clone: The same CDR3 arises from other DNA sequences in this sample as well. The CDR3 spells CASSLGRLYGYTF. In DNA, the CDR3 is TGTGCCAGCAGCTTAGGGCGACTCTATGGCTACACCTTC. The chain recombines TRBV7-2 with TRBJ1-2; D is ambiguous. Between the trimmed V and J ends, which lost 1 base and 4 bases, there was a span of 7 bases. Germline CDR1 SGHTA, CDR2 FQGNSA. The CDR3 has 13 residues.

V is TRBV5-4 and J is TRBJ1-1; TRBD1 matches 9 bases. The J segment lost 11 bases and the V segment lost 0 bases, leaving 17 bases of the junction unmatched. This CDR3 has 17 residues. In germline, CDR1 is SGHNT, CDR2 YYREEE (reference sequence). As DNA, the CDR3 is TGTGCCAGCAGCTTGGGCGGGACAGGGTTACCTCTTGAGTCCGCTTTCTTT. It codes for CASSLGGTGLPLESAFF. Complete variable domain (other parts from reference TRBV5-4 and TRBJ1-1): ETGVTQSPTHLIKTRGQQVTLRCSSQSGHNTVSWYQQALGQGPQFIFQYYREEENGRGNFPPRFSGLQFPNYSSELNVNALELDDSALYLCASSLGGTGLPLESAFFGQGTRLTVV.

The chain uses TRBV10-3 and TRBJ2-5; D might be TRBD1 (5 bases). CDR3 size: 14 residues. Trimming cost V 5 bases and J 5 bases, with 15 bases left between them. The germline CDR1 and CDR2 sequences are ENHRY and SYGVKD. CDR3 bases: TGTGCCATCAGTTCACAGGTTGATCTGGAGACCCAGTACTTC. It codes for CAISSQVDLETQYF.

This clone was detected once. CDR3 sequence: CASSLIGGTGNTIYF. CDR3 DNA: TGCGCCAGCAGCTTGATCGGGGGGACTGGAAACACCATATATTTT. This chain uses TRBV5-1 with TRBJ1-3, with TRBD1 as a possible D gene (5 bases). In germline, CDR1 is SGHRS, CDR2 YFSETQ. Trimming removed 1 base at V and 2 bases at J, with 10 bases between. This CDR3 is built from 15 residues.

The rearrangement joins TRBV23-1 to TRBJ2-3, with D perhaps matching TRBD2 (5 bases). TRBV23-1 is an ORF, and what it does is uncertain. Deletions cut 2 bases from V and 3 bases from J, with 18 bases between. The CDR3 spans 17 residues. As DNA, the CDR3 is TGCGCCAGCAGTCAACGGGGAGAACCGAAGGAGACAGATACGCAGTATTTT. Its translation is CASSQRGEPKETDTQYF.

The chain carries TRBV7-8 and TRBJ1-2; TRBD1 agrees at 10 bases. V shed 2 bases and J 6 bases; nucleotides not matched to a gene: 6. The CDR3 covers 15 residues. Germline CDR1 reads SGHVS; CDR2 reads FQNEAQ. The CDR3 region has the DNA TGTGCCAGCAGCTTAAAGACAGGGGGCGCGGATGGCTACACCTTC. It codes for CASSLKTGGADGYTF. Complete variable domain (other parts from reference TRBV7-8 and TRBJ1-2): GAGVSQSPRYKVAKRGQDVALRCDPISGHVSLFWYQQALGQGPEFLTYFQNEAQLDKSGLPSDRFFAERPEGSVSTLKIQRTQQEDSAVYLCASSLKTGGADGYTFGSGTRLTVV.

The gene calls are TRBV2 and TRBJ2-2; TRBD1 is a possible D gene (6 bases). The CDR3 sequence is 15 residues long. CDR1 SNHLY and CDR2 FYNNEI come from the germline V gene. V lost 5 bases, J lost 4 bases, and 14 bases lay in between. DNA of the CDR3: TGTGCCAGCAGTTTCAGGGGCGCTGGCACCGGGGAGCTGTTTTTT. This sequence encodes CASSFRGAGTGELFF.

The chain joins TRBV6-5 to TRBJ2-1; TRBD1 is a possible D gene (5 bases). Germline V gene data show CDR1 as MNHEY and CDR2 as SVGAGI. V lost 6 bases and J lost 8, with 14 bases in between. This CDR3 is built from 13 residues. The CDR3 reads CASRGSGRDEQFF. CDR3 coding DNA: TGTGCCAGCAGGGGGTCGGGCAGGGATGAGCAGTTCTTC.

This clone has only a few counts. The V gene is TRBV10-3, the J gene TRBJ1-1; D remains ambiguous. CDR1 and CDR2 (germline): ENHRY, SYGVKD. The CDR3 runs to 13 residues. The V gene lost 10 bases and the J gene lost 1 base, with 13 bases spanning the gap. CDR3 amino acids: CATGGEGNTEAFF. CDR3 coding DNA: TGTGCCACGGGCGGGGAAGGGAACACTGAAGCTTTCTTT.

V gene TRBV25-1 combines with J gene TRBJ1-1; 7 nucleotides match TRBD1. The CDR3 totals 12 residues. V shed 8 bases, J shed 6 bases, and the junction held 6 bases outside the gene matches. Germline loops: CDR1 MGHDK, CDR2 SYGVNS. As DNA, the CDR3 is TGTGCCAGCGAGGGACAGTACTCTGAAGCTTTCTTT. The encoded protein is CASEGQYSEAFF. Full variable domain (rest looked up from reference TRBV25-1 and TRBJ1-1): EADIYQTPRYLVIGTGKKITLECSQTMGHDKMYWYQQDPGMELHLIHYSYGVNSTEKGDLSSESTVSRIRTEHFPLTLESARPSHTSQYLCASEGQYSEAFFGQGTRLTVV.

CDR3: CASSLGLGQPYGYTF. DNA of the CDR3: TGCGCCAGCAGCTTGGGGCTCGGACAGCCCTATGGCTACACCTTC. This sequence joins TRBV5-1 and TRBJ1-2, with D tentatively TRBD1 (6 bases). CDR3 length: 15 amino acids. Per the germline V gene, CDR1 is SGHRS and CDR2 is YFSETQ. The ends were cut back, 0 bases at V and 4 bases at J, with 13 bases in the middle.

V is TRBV18 and J is TRBJ1-2; TRBD1 agrees at 7 bases. V shed 3 bases, J shed 4 bases, and the junction held 5 bases outside the gene matches. This CDR3 comprises 14 residues. CDR1 and CDR2 from the germline V gene are KGHSH and LQKENI. The CDR3 DNA sequence: TGTGCCAGCTCACCCCGGGACAGCATCTATGGCTACACCTTC. This codes for CASSPRDSIYGYTF.

J is TRBJ1-2 and V is TRBV27, with D perhaps matching TRBD1 (6 bases). Between the trimmed V and J ends, which lost 4 bases and 6 bases, there was a span of 12 bases. Germline lookup yields CDR1 MNHEY and CDR2 SMNVEV (reference sequence). This CDR3 has 13 amino acids. CDR3 DNA: TGTGCCAGCAGTTATAGGGCAGGGGATGGCTACACCTTC. It translates to CASSYRAGDGYTF.

This chain joins TRBV5-1 and TRBJ2-1; a weak D match, TRBD1 (5 bases). This CDR3 comprises 15 residues. The V end was cut by 2 bases, the J end by 0 bases, with 9 bases between. Germline values: CDR1 SGHRS, CDR2 YFSETQ. The CDR3 spells CASSFTGSSYNEQFF. CDR3 nucleotide sequence: TGCGCCAGCAGCTTTACAGGAAGCTCCTACAATGAGCAGTTCTTC.

The chain employs TRBV6-6 and TRBJ1-2; D is undetermined. V was cut by 2 bases and J by 4 bases, with 11 bases left in between. The CDR3 loop spans 14 amino acids. Germline CDR1 is MNHNY and CDR2 is SVGAGI (reference sequence). The CDR3 loop reads CASSYPYTAYGYTF. DNA of the CDR3: TGTGCCAGCAGTTACCCCTATACCGCCTATGGCTACACCTTC.

V usage is TRBV12-5 and J usage is TRBJ2-2; 12 bases are shared with TRBD1. Losses at the gene ends were 4 bases for V and 0 bases for J; bases not matched to a gene: 9. This CDR3 contains 19 residues. CDR1 and CDR2 from the germline V gene are LGHNT and FRNRAP. The CDR3 is CASGWGGTGGSSNTGELFF. In DNA form, the CDR3 reads TGTGCTAGTGGTTGGGGCGGGACAGGGGGCTCATCGAACACCGGGGAGCTGTTTTTT.

This clone has just one count. The chain has TRBV4-1 and TRBJ2-7; 8 bases are shared with TRBD1. CDR3 size: 17 residues. Looked up from germline, CDR1 is MGHRA and CDR2 is YSYEKL. Trimming took 4 bases from V and 4 from J; bases not matched to a gene: 15. The CDR3, as DNA: TGCGCCAGCAGCCCGGGACAGGTCCTTCGGGGTACTTACGAGCAGTACGTC. Its translation: CASSPGQVLRGTYEQYV.

V is TRBV29-1 and J is TRBJ1-2; D may be TRBD1 (6 bases). Germline V CDR1 and CDR2: SQVTM, ANQGSEA. This CDR3 is 12 amino acids long. Trimming removed 2 bases at V and 6 bases at J, with 10 bases between. This CDR3 is CSVENRENGYTF. CDR3 coding DNA: TGCAGCGTTGAAAACAGGGAAAATGGCTACACCTTC.

The rearrangement joins TRBV18 to TRBJ2-1, with TRBD1 identical over 8 bases. The junction had 3 bases not matched to a gene; V was cut back by 1 base and J by 7 bases. The CDR3 has 14 amino acids. Germline V gene lookup returns CDR1 KGHSH and CDR2 LQKENI. The CDR3 DNA follows: TGTGCCAGCTCACCACGGACAGGGAGGAATGAGCAGTTCTTC. Translation gives CASSPRTGRNEQFF.

This clone was recorded only once. The genes are TRBV3-1 (or the pseudogene TRBV3-2) and TRBJ2-1; 8 bases line up with TRBD2. Germline V gene sequence: CDR1 LGHDT, CDR2 YNNKEL (reference sequence). The CDR3 covers 18 residues. After removal of 0 bases from V and 0 bases from J, the junction contained 7 bases not matched to a gene. This CDR3 is CASSQDPTSGSSYNEQFF. CDR3 nucleotide sequence: TGTGCCAGCAGCCAAGATCCAACTAGCGGAAGCTCCTACAATGAGCAGTTCTTC.

The chain carries TRBV19 and TRBJ1-1; D is undetermined. V lost 7 bases, J lost 2 bases, and 11 bases lay in between. Germline CDR1 LNHDA, CDR2 SQIVND (reference sequence). The CDR3 spans 13 residues. The CDR3 nucleotides read TGTGCCAGTAAGGCCAGGCAAAACACTGAAGCTTTCTTT. It is translated as CASKARQNTEAFF. The variable domain in full, completed from reference TRBV19 and TRBJ1-1, reads DGGITQSPKYLFRKEGQNVTLSCEQNLNHDAMYWYRQDPGQGLRLIYYSQIVNDFQKGDIAEGYSVSREKKESFPLTVTSAQKNPTAFYLCASKARQNTEAFFGQGTRLTVV.

V and J are TRBV5-1 and TRBJ2-3; 9 bases align to TRBD1. This CDR3 region has 14 residues. The V gene's germline CDR1 is SGHRS and CDR2 YFSETQ. The J segment lost 5 bases and the V segment lost 7 bases, leaving 8 bases of the junction unmatched. CDR3 DNA sequence: TGCGCCAGCCGTTCCTCGACAGGGGGAGATACGCAGTATTTT. Protein: CASRSSTGGDTQYF.

The V and J genes are TRBV4-1 and TRBJ2-5; 7 bases map to TRBD2. The CDR3 spans 16 residues. Unmatched junction bases numbered 11, after V lost 5 bases and J lost 2 bases. CDR1 and CDR2 (germline): MGHRA, YSYEKL. CDR3 sequence reads: CASSSQSGLPQETQYF. The CDR3 DNA sequence: TGCGCCAGCAGCTCGCAATCGGGACTACCACAAGAGACCCAGTACTTC.

The rearrangement joins TRBV12-3 or TRBV12-4 to TRBJ1-1, with a possible D match to TRBD1 (5 bases). Trimming shortened V by 3 bases and J by 3 bases, and 8 bases separated the two germline ends. The CDR3 is 13 amino acids. The CDR3 DNA reads TGTGCCAGCAGTTTTCAGGGTGACACTGAAGCTTTCTTT. Protein product: CASSFQGDTEAFF.

The rearrangement links TRBV10-1 to TRBJ2-5, with a weak D call TRBD2 (7 bases). With 2 bases removed from V and 5 bases from J, the gap between germline ends came to 18 bases. Germline V gene sequence: CDR1 WNHNN, CDR2 SYGVQD (reference sequence). The CDR3 is made up of 16 amino acids. CDR3 coding DNA: TGCGCCAGCAGTGAGACCCCCAGGGGAGGGTCGGAGACCCAGTACTTC. Protein product: CASSETPRGGSETQYF.

The genes are TRBV28 and TRBJ1-3; D is undetermined. Trimming pared 6 bases from V and 0 bases from J, leaving 3 bases between. CDR1 and CDR2 (germline): MDHEN, SYDVKM. The CDR3 contains 12 residues. Written as DNA, the CDR3 is TGTGCCAGCAGCTTCTCTGGAAACACCATATATTTT. It codes for CASSFSGNTIYF. Supplemented by reference TRBV28 and TRBJ1-3, the full variable domain reads DVKVTQSSRYLVKRTGEKVFLECVQDMDHENMFWYRQDPGLGLRLIYFSYDVKMKEKGDIPEGYSVSREKKERFSLILESASTNQTSMYLCASSFSGNTIYFGEGSWLTVV.

The CDR3 spells CASSQQGGGELFF. DNA of the CDR3: TGTGCCAGCAGTCAACAGGGCGGCGGGGAGCTGTTTTTT. The rearrangement joins TRBV12-3 or TRBV12-4 to TRBJ2-2; a weak D match, TRBD1 (6 bases). The germline V and J ends were trimmed by 5 bases and 7 bases, with 11 bases remaining between them. The CDR3 length is 13 residues.